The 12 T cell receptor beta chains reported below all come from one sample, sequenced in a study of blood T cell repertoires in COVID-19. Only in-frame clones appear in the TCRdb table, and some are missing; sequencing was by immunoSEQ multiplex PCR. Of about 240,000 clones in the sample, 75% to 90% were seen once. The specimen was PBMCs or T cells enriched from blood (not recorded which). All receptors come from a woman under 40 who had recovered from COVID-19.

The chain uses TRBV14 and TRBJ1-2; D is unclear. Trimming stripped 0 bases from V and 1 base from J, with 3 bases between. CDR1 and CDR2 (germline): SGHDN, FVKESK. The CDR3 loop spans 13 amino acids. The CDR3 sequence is CASSQDLNYGYTF. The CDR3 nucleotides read TGTGCCAGCAGCCAAGACCTTAACTATGGCTACACCTTC.

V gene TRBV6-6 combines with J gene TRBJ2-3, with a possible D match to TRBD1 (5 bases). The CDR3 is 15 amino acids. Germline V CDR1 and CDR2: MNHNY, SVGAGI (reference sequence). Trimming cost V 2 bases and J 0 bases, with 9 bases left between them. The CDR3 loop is CASSYGAWSTDTQYF. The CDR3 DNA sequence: TGTGCCAGCAGTTACGGGGCCTGGAGCACAGATACGCAGTATTTT.

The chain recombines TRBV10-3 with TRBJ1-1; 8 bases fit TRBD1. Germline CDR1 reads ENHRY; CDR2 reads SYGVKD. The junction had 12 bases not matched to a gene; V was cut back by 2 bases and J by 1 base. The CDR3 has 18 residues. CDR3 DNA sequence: TGTGCCATCAGTGAGAATATTCCCGGGACAGGCGAGAACACTGAAGCTTTCTTT. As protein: CAISENIPGTGENTEAFF.

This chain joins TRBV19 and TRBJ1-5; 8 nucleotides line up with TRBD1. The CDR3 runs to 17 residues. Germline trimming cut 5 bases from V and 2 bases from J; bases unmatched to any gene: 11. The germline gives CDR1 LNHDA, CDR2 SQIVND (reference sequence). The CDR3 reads CASSLTGDWAGNQPQHF. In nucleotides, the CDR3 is TGTGCCAGTAGTTTGACAGGGGACTGGGCGGGCAATCAGCCCCAGCATTTT.

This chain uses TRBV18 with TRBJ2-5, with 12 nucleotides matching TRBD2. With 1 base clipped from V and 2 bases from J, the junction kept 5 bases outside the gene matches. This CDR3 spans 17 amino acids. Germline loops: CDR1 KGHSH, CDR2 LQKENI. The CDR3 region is CASSPLGLAGSQETQYF. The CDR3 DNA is TGTGCCAGCTCACCACTGGGACTAGCGGGTTCACAAGAGACCCAGTACTTC.

The CDR3 protein is CASSLAPRAGAFF. The CDR3 coding sequence is TGTGCCAGCAGCTTAGCGCCCAGGGCTGGAGCTTTCTTT. The V call is TRBV7-8, the J call TRBJ1-1, with TRBD1 as a possible D gene (5 bases). The CDR3 length is 13 residues. Germline CDR1 SGHVS, CDR2 FQNEAQ. Between the trimmed V and J ends, which lost 0 bases and 10 bases, there was a span of 12 bases.

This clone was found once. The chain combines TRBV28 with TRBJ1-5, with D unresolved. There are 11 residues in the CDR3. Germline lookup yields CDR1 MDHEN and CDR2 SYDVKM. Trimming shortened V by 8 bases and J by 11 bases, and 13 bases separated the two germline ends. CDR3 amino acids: CASPTPEAQHF. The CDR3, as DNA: TGTGCCAGCCCCACCCCCGAGGCCCAGCATTTT.

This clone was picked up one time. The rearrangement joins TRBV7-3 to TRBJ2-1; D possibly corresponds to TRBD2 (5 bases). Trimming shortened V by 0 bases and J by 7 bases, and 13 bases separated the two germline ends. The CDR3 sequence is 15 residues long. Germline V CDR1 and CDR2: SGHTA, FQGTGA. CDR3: CASSLTRAAVNEQFF. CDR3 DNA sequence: TGTGCCAGCAGCTTAACGAGGGCGGCGGTAAATGAGCAGTTCTTC. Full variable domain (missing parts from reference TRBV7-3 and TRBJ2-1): GAGVSQTPSNKVTEKGKYVELRCDPISGHTALYWYRQSLGQGPEFLIYFQGTGAADDSGLPNDRFFAVRPEGSVSTLKIQRTERGDSAVYLCASSLTRAAVNEQFFGPGTRLTVL.

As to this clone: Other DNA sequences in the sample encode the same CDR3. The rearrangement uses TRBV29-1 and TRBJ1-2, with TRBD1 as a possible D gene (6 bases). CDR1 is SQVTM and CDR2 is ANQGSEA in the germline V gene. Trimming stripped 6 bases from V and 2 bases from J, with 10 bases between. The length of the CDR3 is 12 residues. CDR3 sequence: CSVVRGNYGYTF. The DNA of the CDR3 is TGCAGCGTGGTCAGGGGCAACTATGGCTACACCTTC.

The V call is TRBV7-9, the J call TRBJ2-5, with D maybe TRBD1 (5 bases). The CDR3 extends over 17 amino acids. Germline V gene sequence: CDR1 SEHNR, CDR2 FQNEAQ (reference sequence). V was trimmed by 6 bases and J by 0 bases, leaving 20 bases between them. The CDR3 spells CASRSSPREKHQETQYF. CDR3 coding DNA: TGTGCCAGCAGATCCTCCCCCAGGGAAAAACACCAAGAGACCCAGTACTTC.

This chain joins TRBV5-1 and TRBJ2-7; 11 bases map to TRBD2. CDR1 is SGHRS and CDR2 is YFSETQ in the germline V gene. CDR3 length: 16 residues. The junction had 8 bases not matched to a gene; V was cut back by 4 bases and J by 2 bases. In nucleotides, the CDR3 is TGCGCCAGCAGCCCTCCCGGGACTAGCGGCACCTACGAGCAGTACTTC. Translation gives CASSPPGTSGTYEQYF.

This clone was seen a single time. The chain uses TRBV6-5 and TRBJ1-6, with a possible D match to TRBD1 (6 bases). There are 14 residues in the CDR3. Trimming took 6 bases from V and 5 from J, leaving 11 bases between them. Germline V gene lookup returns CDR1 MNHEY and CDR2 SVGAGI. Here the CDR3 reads CASSWDTNNSPLHF. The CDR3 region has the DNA TGTGCCAGCAGCTGGGACACCAATAATTCACCCCTCCACTTT.